These 11 T cell receptor beta chains were sequenced from one sample in a study of cytomegalovirus exposure and HLA in healthy donors. The protocol was immunoSEQ multiplex PCR, while the TCRdb copy is restricted to in-frame clones and leaves out a portion. The sample includes 70,000 to 80,000 clones, 94% of them seen just once. The sample was PBMCs. The source is a young woman in good health and CMV-seropositive.

The chain has TRBV4-1 and TRBJ2-5; D is perhaps TRBD2 (5 bases). Germline V gene data show CDR1 as MGHRA and CDR2 as YSYEKL. The CDR3 is made up of 13 amino acids. The germline V and J ends were trimmed by 4 bases and 2 bases, with 8 bases remaining between them. CDR3 nucleotide sequence: TGCGCCAGCAGCCGAGGACTGCAAGAGACCCAGTACTTC. Amino acid sequence: CASSRGLQETQYF.

This clone was recorded only once. This chain joins TRBV6-5 and TRBJ2-7, with 9 bases fitting TRBD2. Trimming at V came to 7 bases and at J to 6 bases, leaving 10 bases not matched to a gene. This CDR3 has 14 residues. Germline CDR1 is MNHEY and CDR2 is SVGAGI. The CDR3 nucleotides read TGTGCCAGCAAACGAGTGGTAGCGGGAGCCGAGCAGTACTTC. It translates to CASKRVVAGAEQYF.

The CDR3 DNA reads as TGCGCCAGCAAGGAGGACGGATCCCCAGAGGACACCATATATTTT. Its translation: CASKEDGSPEDTIYF. This chain links TRBV5-1 with TRBJ1-3, with D uncertain. Germline CDR1 SGHRS, CDR2 YFSETQ. The V end was cut by 6 bases, the J end by 8 bases, with 21 bases between. CDR3 length: 15 amino acids.

This chain joins TRBV4-1 and TRBJ2-2; the D gene is possibly TRBD2 (5 bases). The length of the CDR3 is 16 residues. Per germline, CDR1 MGHRA and CDR2 YSYEKL. V dropped 0 bases and J dropped 6 bases, with 14 bases sitting between them. The CDR3 DNA sequence: TGCGCCAGCAGCCAAGAAAAGGGAACGAGGGCCGGGGAGCTGTTTTTT. It codes for CASSQEKGTRAGELFF.

J is TRBJ1-4 and V is TRBV7-2; possible D gene TRBD1, 6 bases. The V gene lost 5 bases and the J gene lost 13 bases, with 14 bases spanning the gap. The CDR3 has 12 amino acids. The V gene's germline CDR1 is SGHTA and CDR2 FQGNSA. The CDR3 coding sequence is TGTGCCAGCAGCCCACAGGGCAGCGGACTGTTTTTT. It specifies CASSPQGSGLFF.

The V and J genes are TRBV4-1 and TRBJ1-2; D might be TRBD1 (6 bases). V was clipped by 0 bases and J by 7 bases, with 21 bases between them. The germline CDR1 and CDR2 sequences are MGHRA and YSYEKL. The CDR3 is 17 amino acids. CDR3 bases: TGCGCCAGCAGCCAAGATCCGAGGGGGACCGACTTCGGTGGCTACACCTTC. Amino acids: CASSQDPRGTDFGGYTF.

In nucleotides, the CDR3 is TGTGCCAGCAGTAGAACAGGGGTAGACACTGAAGCTTTCTTT. This sequence encodes CASSRTGVDTEAFF. V and J are TRBV2 and TRBJ1-1; 7 bases are a match to TRBD1. With 5 bases clipped from V and 3 bases from J, the junction kept 6 bases outside the gene matches. Germline-derived CDR1 and CDR2 are SNHLY and FYNNEI. The CDR3 covers 14 residues.

The V gene is TRBV18, the J gene TRBJ2-5, with D unclear. Germline V gene lookup returns CDR1 KGHSH and CDR2 LQKENI. The CDR3 consists of 13 residues. Trimming shortened V by 6 bases and J by 2 bases, and 10 bases separated the two germline ends. The CDR3 nucleotides read TGTGCCAGCTCGACAACCCGGCAAGAGACCCAGTACTTC. Its translation: CASSTTRQETQYF.

The chain employs TRBV18 and TRBJ1-3; 8 bases map to TRBD1. The CDR3 totals 17 residues. The junction had 13 bases not matched to a gene; V was cut back by 6 bases and J by 3 bases. Germline CDR1 and CDR2: KGHSH and LQKENI. Here the CDR3 DNA reads TGTGCCAGCTCGGCTACGGGACAGGTGGATTTTGGAAACACCATATATTTT. This translates into CASSATGQVDFGNTIYF.

V is TRBV18 and J is TRBJ2-7; possible D gene TRBD2, 5 bases. Trimming took 3 bases from V and 3 from J, leaving 9 bases between them. Germline V gene lookup returns CDR1 KGHSH and CDR2 LQKENI. This CDR3 has 13 residues. As DNA, the CDR3 is TGTGCCAGCTCACCGTCGGGATTCTACGAGCAGTACTTC. Translating gives CASSPSGFYEQYF.

This rearrangement joins TRBV10-1 to TRBJ1-2; 12 bases are shared with TRBD1. Germline trimming cut 5 bases from V and 2 bases from J; bases unmatched to any gene: 12. CDR3 length: 18 amino acids. The V gene's germline CDR1 is WNHNN and CDR2 SYGVQD (reference sequence). The CDR3 nucleotides are TGCGCCAGCAGTTTGGCGGTGGGACAGGGGGCGCAGAACTATGGCTACACCTTC. Protein product: CASSLAVGQGAQNYGYTF.